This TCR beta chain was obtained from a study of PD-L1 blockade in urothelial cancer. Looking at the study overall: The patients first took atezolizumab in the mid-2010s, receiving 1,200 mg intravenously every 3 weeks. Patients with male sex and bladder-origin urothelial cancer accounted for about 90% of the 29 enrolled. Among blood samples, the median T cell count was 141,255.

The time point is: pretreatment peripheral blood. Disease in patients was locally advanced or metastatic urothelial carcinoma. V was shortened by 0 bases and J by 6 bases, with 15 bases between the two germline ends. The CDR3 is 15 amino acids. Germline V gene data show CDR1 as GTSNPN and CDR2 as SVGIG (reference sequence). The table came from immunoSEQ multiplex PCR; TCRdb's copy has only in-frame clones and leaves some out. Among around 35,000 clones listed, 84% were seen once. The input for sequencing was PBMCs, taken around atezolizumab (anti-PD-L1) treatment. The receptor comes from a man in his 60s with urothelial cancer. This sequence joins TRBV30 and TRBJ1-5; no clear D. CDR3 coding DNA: TGTGCCTGGAGTGTAGAAGGGAGTTTAGTTCAGCCCCAGCATTTT. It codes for CAWSVEGSLVQPQHF.